This entry features one T cell receptor beta chain sequence. Its binding antigen is unknown. Qualities for individual bases were not recorded, and no much larger clone is one base off. The data derive from a study of shared clonotypes between healthy human individuals (dated by TCRdb to the early 2020s). With respect to the entire study: The cohort included three men and two women between 18 and 49 years of age. Each donor's leukapheresis produced roughly between roughly 0.94 and 9.5 billion PBMCs. Different laboratories and diverse techniques were used to prepare libraries and sequence TCR repertoires, to increase sequencing depth and limit assay-specific biases. For each donor, CD4 naive and CD4 memory were each run on three plates, CD8 naive on two plates, and CD8 memory on one plate. To estimate repertoire size and how much clonotypes are shared between individuals, the study performed deep sequencing of blood TCR repertoires from about 5 healthy adults. Points the paper makes about the study in general: Because the study included a small number of donors, the genetic and exposure-history diversity represented was limited. Estimated clonotype richness was generally larger for naive than for memory subsets. Pairwise subsampling indicated that sequencing depth was expected to affect the degree of clonotype sharing among donors. Even with the large sequencing depth, rarefaction of the sorted-subset datasets indicated that sequencing was incomplete. Sampling was restricted to blood, and TCR repertoires in tissues likely differ from the TCR repertoires found in blood. Across a few donors, 5% to 6% of naive CD4, 3% to 3.5% of naive CD8, under 2.5% of memory CD4, and approximately 0.4% of memory CD8 clonotypes were shared. Compared with non-shared clonotypes, clonotypes shared by all four sorted-subset donors had higher generation probabilities.

Trimming removed 3 bases from V and 13 bases from J; the gene matches leave 11 bases unexplained. Its CDR3 holds 13 amino acids, cysteine through phenylalanine. The read is trimmed to its CDR3 DNA, 39 bases read in frame from base 1. From a lookup of the germline V gene, CDR1 and CDR2 are MGHDK and SYGVNS. Healthy HIV-negative adults with no recently reported acute infections or vaccinations were included as donors. All donors were Caucasian adults living in Nashville, Tennessee, USA. CD4+ T cells were enriched through magnetic negative selection, after which naive cells were positively selected on CD45RA and the remaining negative fraction served as the memory subset. After blood collection by leukapheresis, PBMCs were isolated using Ficoll-Histopaque density gradient centrifugation and then cryopreserved in the vapor phase of liquid nitrogen. Purity and quantity of every magnetically sorted T cell population were checked by analytical flow cytometry. Each sorted fraction had its genomic DNA isolated and then quantified by UV absorbance on a Nanodrop 2000c.

TCR CDR3 regions were amplified from genomic DNA by multiplex PCR using the deep immunoSEQ assay. For each cell subset, the extracted genomic DNA was distributed evenly across all wells of several immunoSEQ 96-well plates, and each plate served as one replicate. Each replicate PCR for sorted subsets received about 0.2 ug genomic DNA, equal to 30,000 or so T cell genomes. Purified libraries were measured with a Qubit 3.0 fluorometer, size-checked on a Bioanalyzer 2100, and measured again with the KAPA Library Quantification kit. Each immunoSEQ 96-well plate was sequenced on its own single-read 150-cycle Illumina NextSeq 550 flow cell. The source study handled its data this way. Because the immunoSEQ output included only junctional sequences and no quality scores, the filtering could not be the same as the filtering used for full-length reads. Sequences were annotated with PyIR, a Python wrapper for IgBLAST v1.9, and V/J genes and CDR3 were assigned using IMGT germline references. Reads were removed for weak V/J assignments (E-value above 1e-6), missing CDR3, stop codons, out-of-frame junctions, or ambiguous translated residues. V3J clonotypes were defined as sequences sharing the same inferred V gene, J gene, and CDR3 amino acid sequence. To compute the percentage overlap between repertoires, the number of shared unique clonotypes was divided by the size of the smaller repertoire. Richness of each repertoire was evaluated using RTK rarefaction, the Chao1 estimator, and Recon v2.1 estimates of unobserved clonotypes. Generation probabilities were computed with OLGA for all TCRbeta clonotypes obtained by the gDNA method from a few donors. Sourced from immuneACCESS, this table was stored by TCRdb with only in-frame sequences that have V and J called. A share of the clones is absent; for the studies checked, an unresolved V gene accounts for under half, and the remainder has no known explanation. V and J calls and clone size are those listed in that table; D and trimming were worked out from the DNA. This sample has 2 million to 2.5 million clones in its table, and 90% to 95% of those were observed once. Roughly 0.36% of the sample rests with the top ten.

This receptor was taken from a man aged 18-30 years in good health. Some clones in this sample may be carry-over from other donors' samples. The sample comprised naive CD4+ T cells from PBMCs. This specimen's cell subset or site label, per the study, means: CD45RA+ positively selected. This chain is built from TRBV25-1 and TRBJ1-1, and 7 junction bases match TRBD1. In nucleotide form, the sequence is TGTGCCAGCAGTGACTCAGACAGGGAGAAGCTTTTCTTT. It is translated as CASSDSDREKLFF.